A selection of T cell receptor beta chains follows, all from one sample in a study of shared clonotypes between healthy human individuals. Profiling relied on immunoSEQ multiplex PCR, and the TCRdb table lists in-frame clones only, not all of them. The data contain some 2,000,000 clones, over 85% of them singletons. The sample consisted of naive CD8+ T cells sorted from blood. The receptors originated from a man aged 18 to 29 in good health. Both conserved end residues are part of each CDR3. The D gene is left open where the match is weak. Expanded clones get a size class; other rows say once, few or many, or leave the size out.

j_call d_call clone_size v_call cdr3_aa cdr3_nt
TRBJ1-5 TRBD1 . TRBV19 CASSGTGGYQPQHF TGTGCCAGTAGTGGGACAGGGGGCTATCAGCCCCAGCATTTT
TRBJ1-4 . . TRBV2 CASSEPQEVNEKLFF TGTGCCAGCAGTGAACCGCAGGAGGTTAATGAAAAACTGTTTTTT
TRBJ2-7 TRBD1 . TRBV6-1 CASSKETGSSYEQYF TGTGCCAGCAGCAAAGAGACAGGGAGCTCCTACGAGCAGTACTTC
TRBJ2-2 . few TRBV19 CASSSPGTGELFF TGTGCCAGTAGTAGTCCCGGAACCGGGGAGCTGTTTTTT
TRBJ2-3 . . TRBV5-1 CASSPPGTEGTDTQYF TGCGCCAGCAGTCCACCCGGGACGGAGGGAACAGATACGCAGTATTTT
TRBJ2-7 TRBD2 once TRBV6-1 CASSEAPGGGASNEQYF TGTGCCAGCAGTGAAGCGCCTGGCGGGGGGGCCTCGAACGAGCAGTACTTC
TRBJ2-3 TRBD2 . TRBV13 CASSPGLAGGYSTDTQYF TGTGCCAGCAGCCCCGGGTTAGCGGGGGGCTATAGCACAGATACGCAGTATTTT
TRBJ2-7 TRBD1 . TRBV6-5 CASSLDGQGWTYEQYF TGTGCCAGCAGTTTGGACGGACAGGGCTGGACCTACGAGCAGTACTTC
TRBJ1-3 TRBD1 . TRBV7-9 CASSPTTGGEPGNTIYF TGTGCCAGCAGCCCAACGACAGGGGGAGAACCTGGAAACACCATATATTTT
TRBJ2-7 . . TRBV27 CASSLSRVGGEQYF TGTGCCAGCAGTTTATCGAGGGTAGGCGGCGAGCAGTACTTC
TRBJ2-7 TRBD1 . TRBV14 CASSLGQGGEQYF TGTGCCAGCAGCCTGGGACAGGGAGGCGAGCAGTACTTC
TRBJ2-3 TRBD2 . TRBV7-2 CASSLTSGASTDTQYF TGTGCCAGCAGTCTGACTAGCGGGGCTAGCACAGATACGCAGTATTTT
TRBJ2-7 . few TRBV6-6 CASSYTSYEQYF TGTGCCAGCAGTTATACCTCCTACGAGCAGTACTTC
TRBJ1-1 TRBD1 . TRBV6-5 CASRGQGIAEAFF TGTGCCAGCAGAGGACAGGGAATCGCTGAAGCTTTCTTT
TRBJ2-1 TRBD2 . TRBV7-9 CASSPRLAGGPGNEQFF TGTGCCAGCAGCCCCCGACTAGCGGGAGGGCCTGGCAATGAGCAGTTCTTC
TRBJ2-1 . . TRBV14 CASSQVRGPYNEQFF TGTGCCAGCAGCCAAGTTCGCGGGCCCTACAATGAGCAGTTCTTC
TRBJ2-1 . . TRBV6-4 CASRADSADYNEQFF TGTGCCAGCAGAGCCGACAGCGCCGATTACAATGAGCAGTTCTTC
TRBJ1-1 . . TRBV30 CAWSKWGTEAFF TGTGCCTGGAGTAAGTGGGGAACTGAAGCTTTCTTT
TRBJ2-1 . . TRBV27 CASSKSPSPRNEQFF TGTGCCAGCAGTAAGTCGCCCTCCCCGCGCAATGAGCAGTTCTTC
TRBJ2-7 . . TRBV21-1 CASSSRRTYEQYF TGTGCCAGCAGCTCAAGGAGGACCTACGAGCAGTACTTC
TRBJ2-2 . . TRBV27 CASRQNTGELFF TGTGCCAGCAGACAGAACACCGGGGAGCTGTTTTTT
TRBJ2-7 . . TRBV5-1 CASNARPQWGRTYEQYF TGCGCCAGCAACGCCCGGCCACAATGGGGTCGTACCTACGAGCAGTACTTC
TRBJ2-7 . . TRBV7-9 CASSEQGSYEQYF TGTGCCAGCAGCGAACAGGGTAGCTACGAGCAGTACTTC
TRBJ1-1 . . TRBV27 CASSLIRDGVTFF TGTGCCAGCAGTTTGATAAGGGACGGGGTGACTTTCTTT
TRBJ2-5 TRBD1 . TRBV5-8 CASSTAGTGFWETQYF TGTGCCAGCAGCACAGCCGGGACAGGGTTCTGGGAGACCCAGTACTTC
TRBJ2-3 TRBD2 . TRBV9 CASSVAPGLAGVGSEDTQYF TGTGCCAGCAGCGTAGCTCCCGGACTAGCGGGAGTGGGGAGCGAGGATACGCAGTATTTT
TRBJ1-3 . . TRBV28 CASSPPAWISGNTIYF TGTGCCAGCAGCCCCCCTGCATGGATCTCTGGAAACACCATATATTTT
TRBJ1-5 . . TRBV5-6 CASSVGGNQPQHF TGTGCCAGCAGTGTGGGGGGTAATCAGCCCCAGCATTTT
TRBJ2-1 TRBD2 . TRBV7-2 CASSSAGPAEINEQFF TGTGCCAGCAGCTCAGCGGGGCCCGCCGAGATCAATGAGCAGTTCTTC
TRBJ2-7 . . TRBV27 CASSSGLHYEQYF TGTGCCAGCAGTTCGGGTCTTCACTACGAGCAGTACTTC
TRBJ2-1 . once TRBV10-2 CASSDEGNEQFF TGCGCCAGCAGTGATGAAGGCAATGAGCAGTTCTTC
TRBJ2-7 TRBD1 . TRBV4-1 CASSGGQGSTYEQYF TGCGCCAGCAGCGGGGGACAGGGGTCGACCTACGAGCAGTACTTC
TRBJ2-7 . . TRBV27 CASRFQGGGYEQYF TGTGCCAGCAGGTTCCAGGGGGGCGGCTACGAGCAGTACTTC
TRBJ2-7 . once TRBV13 CASSLLSGNYEQYF TGTGCCAGCAGCTTGCTTAGCGGCAACTACGAGCAGTACTTC
TRBJ2-2 . . TRBV5-4 CASSLALGEGITGELFF TGTGCCAGCAGCTTGGCACTGGGTGAAGGGATCACCGGGGAGCTGTTTTTT
TRBJ1-2 . . TRBV30 CAWTAVTASNYGYTF TGTGCCTGGACTGCCGTGACAGCATCTAACTATGGCTACACCTTC
TRBJ2-1 TRBD2 . TRBV6-6 CASSHGAGVANEQFF TGTGCCAGCAGTCACGGGGCGGGAGTAGCGAATGAGCAGTTCTTC
TRBJ2-3 TRBD2 . TRBV6-5 CASRALAGYTDTQYF TGTGCCAGCAGAGCTTTAGCGGGCTACACAGATACGCAGTATTTT
TRBJ2-1 TRBD1 . TRBV6-5 CASSHSGTGIYNEQFF TGTGCCAGCAGTCACTCCGGGACAGGGATCTACAATGAGCAGTTCTTC
TRBJ2-7 . . TRBV9 CASSVAGGLSYEQYF TGTGCCAGCAGCGTAGCGGGGGGCCTATCCTACGAGCAGTACTTC
TRBJ1-2 . . TRBV27 CASRGEGWYYGYTF TGTGCCAGCAGGGGAGAGGGGTGGTACTATGGCTACACCTTC
TRBJ2-7 TRBD2 . TRBV7-9 CASSSRGGPFYEQYF TGTGCCAGCAGTTCGCGCGGGGGGCCCTTTTACGAGCAGTACTTC
TRBJ2-7 TRBD2 once TRBV5-8 CASSLVTGGGTYEQYF TGTGCCAGCAGCTTGGTGACTGGCGGGGGAACTTACGAGCAGTACTTC
TRBJ2-7 TRBD1 . TRBV4-1 CASSLSPGQGHYEQYF TGCGCCAGCAGCCTCAGTCCCGGACAGGGGCACTACGAGCAGTACTTC
TRBJ2-7 . . TRBV6-5 CASSYSWRDYEQYF TGTGCCAGCAGTTACTCGTGGAGGGACTACGAGCAGTACTTC
TRBJ1-5 TRBD1 once TRBV27 CASSPVLTGSQPQHF TGTGCCAGCAGTCCCGTTCTGACAGGGAGTCAGCCCCAGCATTTT
TRBJ2-7 . . TRBV6-1 CASSEQSYEQYF TGTGCCAGCAGTGAACAGTCCTACGAGCAGTACTTC
TRBJ2-1 TRBD2 . TRBV19 CASSIVSAGVPHEQFF TGTGCCAGTAGTATAGTTTCAGCGGGAGTTCCGCATGAGCAGTTCTTC
TRBJ1-1 . . TRBV11-2 CASSPSRGTEAFF TGTGCCAGCAGCCCATCCAGGGGTACTGAAGCTTTCTTT
TRBJ1-1 . . TRBV6-5 CASSPGSPNTEAFF TGTGCCAGCAGTCCGGGGAGCCCGAACACTGAAGCTTTCTTT
TRBJ2-7 TRBD1 . TRBV5-5 CASSFLGQGSWTSEQYF TGTGCCAGCAGTTTCTTGGGACAGGGTAGCTGGACGTCCGAGCAGTACTTC
TRBJ2-5 . . TRBV28 CASSPRLDQETQYF TGTGCCAGCAGTCCTCGACTAGACCAAGAGACCCAGTACTTC
TRBJ1-4 TRBD1 . TRBV6-6 CASSYDRETNEKLFF TGTGCCAGCAGTTACGACAGGGAAACTAATGAAAAACTGTTTTTT
TRBJ2-1 . once TRBV2 CASSVGNEQFF TGTGCCAGCAGTGTCGGCAATGAGCAGTTCTTC
TRBJ1-5 . . TRBV6-5 CASGPLLEPQHF TGTGCCAGCGGGCCCTTATTGGAGCCCCAGCATTTT
TRBJ2-1 TRBD2 . TRBV7-9 CASSPGLAGEQFF TGTGCCAGCAGCCCGGGACTAGCCGGTGAGCAGTTCTTC
TRBJ2-2 . . TRBV30 CAWSDNTGELFF TGTGCCTGGAGTGACAACACCGGGGAGCTGTTTTTT
TRBJ1-4 TRBD1 . TRBV15 CAIHNLGQGNEKLFF TGTGCCATCCATAATCTGGGACAGGGTAATGAAAAACTGTTTTTT